A selection of T cell receptor beta chains follows, all from one sample in a study of identical twins. A single record per CDR3 protein comes from TCRdb applying MiXCR to the 5' RACE reads. The sample comprises hundreds of thousands of distinct CDR3 sequences, roughly a tenth of which are singletons, and about 5.2% rests with the top ten. Input material: memory (CD45RO+) T cells sorted from blood. Receptor source: a woman aged 18 to 35 in good health. Each CDR3 is given with its conserved first and last residue. Each record gives: CDR3 DNA, CDR3 protein, V gene, D gene, J gene, clone size, CDR3 length. A D gene is named only where the DNA matches it firmly. Expanded clones are given a class, and other clones once, few, many or no size at all.

DNA: TGTGCCAGCAGCTCGGGACTAGAAACGGGCAATGAGCAGTTCTTC
CDR3: CASSSGLETGNEQFF
V: TRBV7-2
D: TRBD2
J: TRBJ2-1
size: many
length: 15

DNA: TGCAGTGCTAAATCCGGGACAGGCTTTAATTCACCCCTCCACTTT
CDR3: CSAKSGTGFNSPLHF
V: TRBV20-1
D: TRBD1
J: TRBJ1-6
size: few
length: 15

DNA: TGTGCCATACATCTAGGAGGGAGACACCCAGATACGCAGTATTTT
CDR3: CAIHLGGRHPDTQYF
V: TRBV7-9
D: .
J: TRBJ2-3
size: .
length: 15

DNA: TGTGCCAGCAGCCCCTATAGCGGGGGGGCTATGGGTGAGCAGTTCTTC
CDR3: CASSPYSGGAMGEQFF
V: TRBV7-6
D: TRBD2
J: TRBJ2-1
size: many
length: 16

DNA: TGTGCCAGCAGCCCCCAGGGCCCCGGTGGCTACACCTTC
CDR3: CASSPQGPGGYTF
V: TRBV7-2
D: .
J: TRBJ1-2
size: .
length: 13

DNA: TGCGCCAGCAGCCAAGTGGGGTCCAGCGGGAGGCGGGAGCTGTTTTTT
CDR3: CASSQVGSSGRRELFF
V: TRBV4-1
D: TRBD2
J: TRBJ2-2
size: few
length: 16

DNA: TGTGCCAGCAGCCCCCGGACAGGGCATCAGCCCCAGCATTTT
CDR3: CASSPRTGHQPQHF
V: TRBV7-2
D: TRBD1
J: TRBJ1-5
size: few
length: 14

DNA: TGTGCCAGCAGTTTAGAGGGAACTGAAGCTTTCTTT
CDR3: CASSLEGTEAFF
V: TRBV12-3/TRBV12-4
D: .
J: TRBJ1-1
size: many
length: 12

DNA: TGTGCCAGCAGCCGGGACAGGGGGCACGGGGAGCAGTACTTC
CDR3: CASSRDRGHGEQYF
V: TRBV7-8
D: TRBD1
J: TRBJ2-7
size: .
length: 14

DNA: TGTGCCAGCAGGTTCAACACTGAAGCTTTCTTT
CDR3: CASRFNTEAFF
V: TRBV6-1
D: .
J: TRBJ1-1
size: .
length: 11

DNA: TGCGCCAGCCCCAAGGAGCAGGACCCTCAAGAGACCCAGTACTTC
CDR3: CASPKEQDPQETQYF
V: TRBV4-1
D: .
J: TRBJ2-5
size: few
length: 15

DNA: TGTGCCAGCAGGGAAGTCCTCTATGGCTACACCTTC
CDR3: CASREVLYGYTF
V: TRBV2
D: .
J: TRBJ1-2
size: few
length: 12

DNA: TGCAGTGCTAGAAAGAAATTGGCAGGGGGGCACACTGAAGCTTTCTTT
CDR3: CSARKKLAGGHTEAFF
V: TRBV20-1
D: TRBD1
J: TRBJ1-1
size: .
length: 16

DNA: TGCGCCAGCAGCCCCCGACAGGGATTGAACACTGAAGCTTTCTTT
CDR3: CASSPRQGLNTEAFF
V: TRBV5-1
D: TRBD1
J: TRBJ1-1
size: many
length: 15

DNA: TGCAGCGCTAAGGGACAGTCGAACACTGAAGCTTTCTTT
CDR3: CSAKGQSNTEAFF
V: TRBV29-1
D: TRBD1
J: TRBJ1-1
size: .
length: 13

DNA: TGTGCCAGCAGCTTCGGACAGCAAGCACAAGAGACCCAGTACTTC
CDR3: CASSFGQQAQETQYF
V: TRBV2
D: .
J: TRBJ2-5
size: few
length: 15

DNA: TGCAGCGTTGAGGGACTAGCGGCCCTCTCCTACAATGAGCAGTTCTTC
CDR3: CSVEGLAALSYNEQFF
V: TRBV29-1
D: TRBD2
J: TRBJ2-1
size: many
length: 16

DNA: TGTGCCAGCAGTTTCGTTAGGACTAGCGGGTTTGATGAGCAGTTCTTC
CDR3: CASSFVRTSGFDEQFF
V: TRBV27
D: TRBD2
J: TRBJ2-1
size: .
length: 16

DNA: TGCAGTGCTAGTCCTTGGTCCCGGGGGCACGAGCAGTACTTC
CDR3: CSASPWSRGHEQYF
V: TRBV20-1
D: .
J: TRBJ2-7
size: .
length: 14

DNA: TGTGCCAGCAGCTTTCTAGACAGGGAGGGGGCTGGCTACACCTTC
CDR3: CASSFLDREGAGYTF
V: TRBV7-9
D: TRBD1
J: TRBJ1-2
size: .
length: 15

DNA: TGTGCCAGCTCGAGTCTGGAGGGGTACACTGAAGCTTTCTTT
CDR3: CASSSLEGYTEAFF
V: TRBV18
D: .
J: TRBJ1-1
size: few
length: 14

DNA: TGTGCCAGCAGCCCCTATGTTTACGAGCAGTACTTC
CDR3: CASSPYVYEQYF
V: TRBV5-8
D: .
J: TRBJ2-7
size: .
length: 12

DNA: TGTGCCAGCAGCTTATCCAGTGGGGTAGAGACCCAGTACTTC
CDR3: CASSLSSGVETQYF
V: TRBV5-6
D: .
J: TRBJ2-5
size: .
length: 14

DNA: TGTGCCAGCAGCCCCATCGGACTAGCATCCTACGAGCAGTACTTC
CDR3: CASSPIGLASYEQYF
V: TRBV9
D: TRBD2
J: TRBJ2-7
size: few
length: 15

DNA: TGCAGCGTTGAAGGCGAGCGGGCCAGTGCCGATGAGCAGTTCTTC
CDR3: CSVEGERASADEQFF
V: TRBV29-1
D: .
J: TRBJ2-1
size: many
length: 15

DNA: TGCGCCAGCAGGACCCCGGGACTAGCCGTCGATACGCAGTATTTT
CDR3: CASRTPGLAVDTQYF
V: TRBV5-1
D: TRBD2
J: TRBJ2-3
size: few
length: 15

DNA: TGTGCCAGCAGCGCAGACGGAGGGCATGGCTACACCTTC
CDR3: CASSADGGHGYTF
V: TRBV5-4
D: .
J: TRBJ1-2
size: .
length: 13

DNA: TGTGCCAGCAGCCTTTCAGACTACGCCTACAATGAGCAGTTCTTC
CDR3: CASSLSDYAYNEQFF
V: TRBV6-2/TRBV6-3
D: .
J: TRBJ2-1
size: few
length: 15

DNA: TGTGCCAGCAGGAAGGACACCCGCTATGGCTACACCTTC
CDR3: CASRKDTRYGYTF
V: TRBV6-2/TRBV6-3
D: .
J: TRBJ1-2
size: few
length: 13

DNA: TGTGCCAGCAGTCCAGGGTCCTACTACGAGCAGTACTTC
CDR3: CASSPGSYYEQYF
V: TRBV6-1
D: .
J: TRBJ2-7
size: few
length: 13

DNA: TGTGCCAGCAGCGTAGCTACGTTCGGCGGGCCGGGGACCTACAATGAGCAGTTCTTC
CDR3: CASSVATFGGPGTYNEQFF
V: TRBV9
D: .
J: TRBJ2-1
size: medium-sized
length: 19

DNA: TGCAGTGCTGCGACGACAGGGCTCTACAATGAGCAGTTCTTC
CDR3: CSAATTGLYNEQFF
V: TRBV20-1
D: TRBD1
J: TRBJ2-1
size: few
length: 14

DNA: TGCGCCAGCAGCCCCGGGGGGGCGCTCTACTATGGCTACACCTTC
CDR3: CASSPGGALYYGYTF
V: TRBV4-1
D: .
J: TRBJ1-2
size: few
length: 15

DNA: TGTGCCAGCAGTTACCGGGCCCCAGCTACCTACGAGCAGTACTTC
CDR3: CASSYRAPATYEQYF
V: TRBV6-5
D: .
J: TRBJ2-7
size: .
length: 15

DNA: TGCAGTGCTAGAGTTGGGGGCGCCTTCACAGATACGCAGTATTTT
CDR3: CSARVGGAFTDTQYF
V: TRBV20-1
D: .
J: TRBJ2-3
size: many
length: 15

DNA: TGTGCCAGCAGCCAAGAAGGACAGGGGAGCACTGAAGCTTTCTTT
CDR3: CASSQEGQGSTEAFF
V: TRBV4-2
D: TRBD1
J: TRBJ1-1
size: few
length: 15

DNA: TGTGCCAGCAGCGTAGCTGGGGCAGATACGCAGTATTTT
CDR3: CASSVAGADTQYF
V: TRBV9
D: .
J: TRBJ2-3
size: many
length: 13

DNA: TGTGCCAGCAGCCCACAGGGTATAGATTCACCCCTCCACTTT
CDR3: CASSPQGIDSPLHF
V: TRBV9
D: .
J: TRBJ1-6
size: few
length: 14

DNA: TGTGCCAGCAGCTTAAAAGAAAACACTGAAGCTTTCTTT
CDR3: CASSLKENTEAFF
V: TRBV11-3
D: .
J: TRBJ1-1
size: few
length: 13

DNA: TGTGCCACCAGGCAACCCAGGTCCTACGAGCAGTACTTC
CDR3: CATRQPRSYEQYF
V: TRBV15
D: .
J: TRBJ2-7
size: few
length: 13

DNA: TGTGCCAGCTCGCCGACTCGGGACTCCCTCCATGAGCAGTTCTTC
CDR3: CASSPTRDSLHEQFF
V: TRBV18
D: .
J: TRBJ2-1
size: .
length: 15

DNA: TGTGCCAGCAGTGATGACAGGGGATTAGTCTACGAGCAGTACTTC
CDR3: CASSDDRGLVYEQYF
V: TRBV25-1
D: TRBD1
J: TRBJ2-7
size: many
length: 15

DNA: TGCAGTGCTAACACAGGGAGTAACACGAACACTGAAGCTTTCTTT
CDR3: CSANTGSNTNTEAFF
V: TRBV20-1
D: .
J: TRBJ1-1
size: .
length: 15